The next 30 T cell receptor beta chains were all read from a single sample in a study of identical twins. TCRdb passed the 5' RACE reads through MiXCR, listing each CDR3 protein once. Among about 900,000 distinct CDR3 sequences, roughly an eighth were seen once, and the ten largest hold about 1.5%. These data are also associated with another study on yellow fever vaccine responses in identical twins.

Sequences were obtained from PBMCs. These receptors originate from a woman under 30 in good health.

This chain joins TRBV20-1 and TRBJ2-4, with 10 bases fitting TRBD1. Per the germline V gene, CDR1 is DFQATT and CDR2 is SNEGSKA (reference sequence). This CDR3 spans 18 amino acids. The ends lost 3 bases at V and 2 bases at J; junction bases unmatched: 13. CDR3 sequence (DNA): TGCAGTGCTAGCCCGGGACAGGGGCGAGTTTATACCAAAAACATTCAGTACTTC. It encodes CSASPGQGRVYTKNIQYF.

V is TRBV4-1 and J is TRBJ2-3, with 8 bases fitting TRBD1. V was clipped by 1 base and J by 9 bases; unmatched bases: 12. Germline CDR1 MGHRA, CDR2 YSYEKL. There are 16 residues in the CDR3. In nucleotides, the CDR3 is TGCGCCAGCAGCCAAGCCCGACAGGGGCCTTCGGGCACGCAGTATTTT. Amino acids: CASSQARQGPSGTQYF.

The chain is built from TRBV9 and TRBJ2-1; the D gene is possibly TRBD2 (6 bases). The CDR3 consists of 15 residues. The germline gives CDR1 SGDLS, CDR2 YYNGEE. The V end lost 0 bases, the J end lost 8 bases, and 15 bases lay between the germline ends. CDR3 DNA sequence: TGTGCCAGCAGCGTAGGGAGGGAGTTCGGCGATGAGCAGTTCTTC. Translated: CASSVGREFGDEQFF.

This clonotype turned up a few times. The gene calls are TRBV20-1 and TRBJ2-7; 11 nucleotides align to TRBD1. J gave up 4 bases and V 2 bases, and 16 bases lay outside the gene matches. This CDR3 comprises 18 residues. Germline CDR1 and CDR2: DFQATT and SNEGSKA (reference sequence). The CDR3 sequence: CSARSIPSWTGGRYEQYF. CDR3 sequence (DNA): TGCAGTGCTAGATCCATCCCTTCATGGACAGGGGGCCGGTACGAGCAGTACTTC.

Here the CDR3 DNA reads TGTGCCACCAGTGATTCCGGGGTTTCTATGAATGAGCAGTTCTTC. Translation gives CATSDSGVSMNEQFF. The rearrangement uses TRBV24-1 and TRBJ2-1; TRBD2 might be the D (5 bases). The CDR3 contains 15 residues. CDR1 and CDR2 (germline): KGHDR, SFDVKD. V dropped 2 bases and J dropped 7 bases, with 14 bases sitting between them.

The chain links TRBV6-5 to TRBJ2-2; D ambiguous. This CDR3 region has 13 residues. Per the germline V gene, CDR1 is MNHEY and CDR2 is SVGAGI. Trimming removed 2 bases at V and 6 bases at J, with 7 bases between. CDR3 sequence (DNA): TGTGCCAGCAGTTACGGCAGCTCCGGGGAGCTGTTTTTT. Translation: CASSYGSSGELFF.

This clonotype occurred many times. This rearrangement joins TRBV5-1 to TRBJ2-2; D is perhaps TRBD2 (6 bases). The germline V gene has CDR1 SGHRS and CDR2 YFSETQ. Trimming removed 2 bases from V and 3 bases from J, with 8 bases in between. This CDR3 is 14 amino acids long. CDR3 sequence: CASSFWGDTGELFF. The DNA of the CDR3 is TGCGCCAGCAGCTTCTGGGGGGACACCGGGGAGCTGTTTTTT.

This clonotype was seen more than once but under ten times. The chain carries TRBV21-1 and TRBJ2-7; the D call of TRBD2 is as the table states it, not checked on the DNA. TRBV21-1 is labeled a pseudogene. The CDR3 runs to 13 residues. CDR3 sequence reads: CASSKKGGGIQYV. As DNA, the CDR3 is TGTGCCAGCAGCAAAAAAGGCGGGGGGATCCAGTACGTC.

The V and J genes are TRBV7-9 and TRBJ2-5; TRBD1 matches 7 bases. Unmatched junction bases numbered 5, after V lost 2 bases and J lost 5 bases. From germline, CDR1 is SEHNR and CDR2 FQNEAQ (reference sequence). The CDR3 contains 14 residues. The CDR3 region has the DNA TGTGCCAGCAGCTTAACAGGGGATTTGGAGACCCAGTACTTC. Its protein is CASSLTGDLETQYF.

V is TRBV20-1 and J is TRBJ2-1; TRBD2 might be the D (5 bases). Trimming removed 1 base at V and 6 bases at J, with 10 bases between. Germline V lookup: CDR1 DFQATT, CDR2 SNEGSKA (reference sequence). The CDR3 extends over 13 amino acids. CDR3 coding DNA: TGCAGTGCTAGAGGGACTCCGAGCAATGAGCAGTTCTTC. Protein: CSARGTPSNEQFF.

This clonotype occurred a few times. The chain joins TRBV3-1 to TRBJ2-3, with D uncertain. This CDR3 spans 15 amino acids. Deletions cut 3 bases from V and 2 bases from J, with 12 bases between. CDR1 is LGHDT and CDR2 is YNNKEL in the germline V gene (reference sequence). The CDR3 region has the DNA TGTGCCAGCAGCCACGGCCTAGACCACACAGATACGCAGTATTTT. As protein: CASSHGLDHTDTQYF.

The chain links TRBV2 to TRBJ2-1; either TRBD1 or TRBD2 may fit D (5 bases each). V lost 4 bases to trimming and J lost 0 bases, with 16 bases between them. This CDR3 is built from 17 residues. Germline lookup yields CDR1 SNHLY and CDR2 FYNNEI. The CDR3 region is CASSGGSPRSSYNEQFF. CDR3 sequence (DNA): TGTGCCAGCAGTGGGGGGAGCCCAAGGAGCTCCTACAATGAGCAGTTCTTC.

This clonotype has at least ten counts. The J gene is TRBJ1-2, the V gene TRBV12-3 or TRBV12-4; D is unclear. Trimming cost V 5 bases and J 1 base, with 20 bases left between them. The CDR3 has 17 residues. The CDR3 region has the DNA TGTGCCAGCAGTCATCGACACAAATTAAAGCATAACTATGGCTACACCTTC. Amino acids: CASSHRHKLKHNYGYTF.

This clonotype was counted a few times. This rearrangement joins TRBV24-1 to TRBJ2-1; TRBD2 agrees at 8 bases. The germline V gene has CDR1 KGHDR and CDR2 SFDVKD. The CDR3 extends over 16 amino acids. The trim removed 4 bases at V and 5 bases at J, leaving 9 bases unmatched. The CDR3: CATSESRLASHNEQFF. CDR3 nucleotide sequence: TGTGCCACCAGTGAGTCCAGACTAGCGTCTCACAATGAGCAGTTCTTC.

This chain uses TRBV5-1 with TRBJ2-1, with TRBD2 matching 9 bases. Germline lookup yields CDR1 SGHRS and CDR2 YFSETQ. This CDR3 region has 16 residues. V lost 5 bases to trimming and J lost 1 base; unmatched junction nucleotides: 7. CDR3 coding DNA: TGCGCCAGCAGTCCTCCACTAGCGGGTTCCTACAATGAGCAGTTCTTC. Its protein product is CASSPPLAGSYNEQFF.

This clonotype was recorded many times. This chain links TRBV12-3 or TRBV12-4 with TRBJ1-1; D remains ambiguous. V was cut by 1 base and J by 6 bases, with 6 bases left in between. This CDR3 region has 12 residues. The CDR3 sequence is CASSLDLSEAFF. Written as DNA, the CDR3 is TGTGCCAGCAGTTTAGATTTGTCTGAAGCTTTCTTT.

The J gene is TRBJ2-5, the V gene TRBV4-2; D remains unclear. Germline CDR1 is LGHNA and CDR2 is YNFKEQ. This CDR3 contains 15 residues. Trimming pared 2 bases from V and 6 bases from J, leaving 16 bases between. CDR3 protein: CASSQRARGDKTQYF. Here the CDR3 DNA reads TGTGCCAGCAGCCAAAGGGCGAGAGGAGACAAGACCCAGTACTTC.

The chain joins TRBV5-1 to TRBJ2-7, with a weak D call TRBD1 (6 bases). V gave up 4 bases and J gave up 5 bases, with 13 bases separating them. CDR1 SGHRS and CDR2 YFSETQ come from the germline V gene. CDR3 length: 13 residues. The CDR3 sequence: CASSTTPGDEQYF. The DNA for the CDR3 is TGCGCCAGCAGCACCACCCCAGGGGACGAGCAGTACTTC. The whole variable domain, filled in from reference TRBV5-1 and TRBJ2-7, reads KAGVTQTPRYLIKTRGQQVTLSCSPISGHRSVSWYQQTPGQGLQFLFEYFSETQRNKGNFPGRFSGRQFSNSRSEMNVSTLELGDSALYLCASSTTPGDEQYFGPGTRLTVT.

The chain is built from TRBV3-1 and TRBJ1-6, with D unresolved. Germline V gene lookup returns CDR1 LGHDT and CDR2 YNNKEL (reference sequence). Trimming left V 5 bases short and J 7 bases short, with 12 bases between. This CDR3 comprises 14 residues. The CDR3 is CASSAQSPNSPLHF. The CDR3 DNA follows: TGTGCCAGCAGCGCGCAGAGCCCCAATTCACCCCTCCACTTT.

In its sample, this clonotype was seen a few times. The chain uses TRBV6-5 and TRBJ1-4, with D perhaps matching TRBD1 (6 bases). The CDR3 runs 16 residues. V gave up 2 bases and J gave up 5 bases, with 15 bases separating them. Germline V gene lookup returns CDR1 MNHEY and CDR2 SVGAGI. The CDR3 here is CASSYDATGQNEKLFF. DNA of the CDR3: TGTGCCAGCAGTTACGATGCGACAGGACAAAATGAAAAACTGTTTTTT.

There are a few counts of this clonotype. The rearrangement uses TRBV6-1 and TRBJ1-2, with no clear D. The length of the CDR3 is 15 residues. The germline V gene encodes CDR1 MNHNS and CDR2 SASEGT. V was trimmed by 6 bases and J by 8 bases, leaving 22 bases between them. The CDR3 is CASSPGPREKWGYTF. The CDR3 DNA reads TGTGCCAGCAGCCCCGGACCAAGGGAGAAGTGGGGCTACACCTTC.

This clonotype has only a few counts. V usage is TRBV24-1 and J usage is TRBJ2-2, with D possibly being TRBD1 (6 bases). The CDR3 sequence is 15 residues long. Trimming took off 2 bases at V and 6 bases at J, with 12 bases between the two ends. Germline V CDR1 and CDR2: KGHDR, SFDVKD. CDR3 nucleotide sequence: TGTGCCACCAGTGATTCTCCCGCAGGGGCCGGGGAGCTGTTTTTT. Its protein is CATSDSPAGAGELFF.

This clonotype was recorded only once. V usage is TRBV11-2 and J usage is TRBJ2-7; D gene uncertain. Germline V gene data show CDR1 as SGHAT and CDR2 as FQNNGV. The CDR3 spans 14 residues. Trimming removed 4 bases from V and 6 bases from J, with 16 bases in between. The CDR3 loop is CASSSALAVREQYV. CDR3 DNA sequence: TGTGCCAGCAGCTCGGCCCTGGCTGTCCGCGAGCAGTACGTC.

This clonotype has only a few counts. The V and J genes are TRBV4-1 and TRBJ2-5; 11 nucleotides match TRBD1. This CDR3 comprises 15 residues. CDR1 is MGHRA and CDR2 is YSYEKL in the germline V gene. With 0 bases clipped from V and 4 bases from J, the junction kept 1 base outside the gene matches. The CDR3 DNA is TGCGCCAGCAGCCAAGAGGGGACAGGGGGAGAGACCCAGTACTTC. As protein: CASSQEGTGGETQYF.

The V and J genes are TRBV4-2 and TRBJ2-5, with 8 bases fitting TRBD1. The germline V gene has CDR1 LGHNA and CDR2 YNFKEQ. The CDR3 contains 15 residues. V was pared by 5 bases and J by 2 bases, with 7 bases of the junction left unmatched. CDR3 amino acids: CASSIRDRTQETQYF. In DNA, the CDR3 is TGTGCCAGCAGCATCCGGGACAGGACTCAAGAGACCCAGTACTTC.

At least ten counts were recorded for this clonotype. The CDR3 bases are TGCAGTGCCCCGGTAATTTACAGGGGAGGCGGCTACACCTTC. It specifies CSAPVIYRGGGYTF. The chain carries TRBV20-1 and TRBJ1-2, with 7 bases identical to TRBD1. With 6 bases clipped from V and 8 bases from J, the junction kept 15 bases outside the gene matches. Germline CDR1 and CDR2: DFQATT and SNEGSKA (reference sequence). This CDR3 region has 14 residues.

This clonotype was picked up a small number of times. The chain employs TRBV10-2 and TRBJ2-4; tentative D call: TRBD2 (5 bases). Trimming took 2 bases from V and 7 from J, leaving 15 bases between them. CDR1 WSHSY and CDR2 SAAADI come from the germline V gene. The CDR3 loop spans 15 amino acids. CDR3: CASSEMAARGNIQYF. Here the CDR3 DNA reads TGCGCCAGCAGTGAGATGGCGGCTAGAGGGAACATTCAGTACTTC.

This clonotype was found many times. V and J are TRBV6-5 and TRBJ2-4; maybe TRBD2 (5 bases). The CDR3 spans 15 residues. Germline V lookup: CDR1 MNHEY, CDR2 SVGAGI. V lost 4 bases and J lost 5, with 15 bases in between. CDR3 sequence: CASSSPGRGENIQYF. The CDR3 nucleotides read TGTGCCAGCAGTTCCCCCGGTCGGGGAGAAAACATTCAGTACTTC.

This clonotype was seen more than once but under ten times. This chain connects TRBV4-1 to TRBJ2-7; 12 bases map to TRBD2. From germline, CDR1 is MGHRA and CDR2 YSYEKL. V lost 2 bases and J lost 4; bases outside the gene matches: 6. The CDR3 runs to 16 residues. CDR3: CASSQKTSGSGYEQYF. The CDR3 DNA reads TGCGCCAGCAGCCAAAAGACTAGCGGGAGTGGGTACGAGCAGTACTTC.

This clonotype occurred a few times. CDR3 sequence reads: CASSQKTPGQGPLNEQFF. The CDR3 DNA reads as TGTGCCAGCAGCCAAAAAACCCCGGGACAGGGACCGCTCAATGAGCAGTTCTTC. The chain has TRBV7-8 and TRBJ2-1, with TRBD1 matching over 9 bases. This CDR3 contains 18 residues. V gave up 5 bases and J gave up 6 bases; unmatched junction bases: 17. From germline, CDR1 is SGHVS and CDR2 FQNEAQ.